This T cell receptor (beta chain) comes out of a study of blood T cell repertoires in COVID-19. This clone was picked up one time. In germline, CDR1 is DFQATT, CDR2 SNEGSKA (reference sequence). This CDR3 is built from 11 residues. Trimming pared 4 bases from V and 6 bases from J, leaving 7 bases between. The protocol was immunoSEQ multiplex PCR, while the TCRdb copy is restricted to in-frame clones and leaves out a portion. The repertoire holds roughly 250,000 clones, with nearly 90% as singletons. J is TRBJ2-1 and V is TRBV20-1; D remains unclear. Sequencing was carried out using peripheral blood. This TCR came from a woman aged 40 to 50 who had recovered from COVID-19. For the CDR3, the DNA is TGCAGTGCTAAGCGTTCCAATGAGCAGTTCTTC. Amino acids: CSAKRSNEQFF.